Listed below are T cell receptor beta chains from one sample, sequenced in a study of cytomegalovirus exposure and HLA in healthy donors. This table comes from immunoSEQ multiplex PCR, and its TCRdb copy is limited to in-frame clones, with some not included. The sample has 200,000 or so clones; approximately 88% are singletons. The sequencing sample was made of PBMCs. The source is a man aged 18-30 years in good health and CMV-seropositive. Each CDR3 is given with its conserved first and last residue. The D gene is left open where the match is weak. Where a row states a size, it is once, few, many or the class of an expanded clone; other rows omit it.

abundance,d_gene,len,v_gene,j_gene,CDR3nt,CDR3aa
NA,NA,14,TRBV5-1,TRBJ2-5,TGCGCCAGCAGCTTGAAAAGCGGCCAAGAGACCCAGTACTTC,CASSLKSGQETQYF
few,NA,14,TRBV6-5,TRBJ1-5,TGTGCCAGCGGACGCCGGGCCGGGGGGCAGCCCCAGCATTTT,CASGRRAGGQPQHF
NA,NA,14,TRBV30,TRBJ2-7,TGTGCCTGGAGTGTACAAAAGGGGCCCTACGAGCAGTACTTC,CAWSVQKGPYEQYF
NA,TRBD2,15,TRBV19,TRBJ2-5,TGTGCCAGTCGGACTAGCTCAAGAGGGCAGGAGACCCAGTACTTC,CASRTSSRGQETQYF
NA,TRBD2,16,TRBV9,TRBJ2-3,TGTGCCAGCAGCGTGGGACTAGCGGGAGCCCCAGATACGCAGTATTTT,CASSVGLAGAPDTQYF
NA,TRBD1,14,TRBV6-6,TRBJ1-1,TGTGCCAGCAGAACAGGGGGGGTGAACACTGAAGCTTTCTTT,CASRTGGVNTEAFF
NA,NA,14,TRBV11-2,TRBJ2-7,TGTGCCAGCAGCCCAGCCCGGAGCTCCTACGAGCAGTACTTC,CASSPARSSYEQYF
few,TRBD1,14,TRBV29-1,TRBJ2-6,TGCAGCGTGGGACAGTTCTCTGGGGCCAACGTCCTGACTTTC,CSVGQFSGANVLTF
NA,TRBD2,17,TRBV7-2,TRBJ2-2,TGTGCCAGCAGCAGACCGGGACTAGCGGGAGACACCGGGGAGCTGTTTTTT,CASSRPGLAGDTGELFF
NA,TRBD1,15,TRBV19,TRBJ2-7,TGTGCCAGTAGTATTGACAGGGGGATTTCCTACGAGCAGTACTTC,CASSIDRGISYEQYF
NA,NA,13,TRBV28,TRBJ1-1,TGTGCCAGCAGAGCGCGGGGGGCCCTTGAAGCTTTCTTT,CASRARGALEAFF
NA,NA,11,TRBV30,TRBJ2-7,TGTGCCTCCCGACAGAACTACGAGCAGTACTTC,CASRQNYEQYF
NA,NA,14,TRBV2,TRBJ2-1,TGTGCCAGCAGGGGAGTCCTGACTTACAATGAGCAGTTCTTC,CASRGVLTYNEQFF
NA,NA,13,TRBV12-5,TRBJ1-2,TGTGCTAGTGGTTTAGGGACAACCTATGGCTACACCTTC,CASGLGTTYGYTF
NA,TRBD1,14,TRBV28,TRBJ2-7,TGTGCCAGCAATCACCGGGACAGACACTACGAGCAGTACTTC,CASNHRDRHYEQYF
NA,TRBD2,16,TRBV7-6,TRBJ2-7,TGTGCCAGCAGCTTAGTCAGCGGGAGTTCGACCTACGAGCAGTACTTC,CASSLVSGSSTYEQYF
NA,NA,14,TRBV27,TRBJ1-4,TGTGCCAGCAGCAAACAGGGTTTGGATGAAAAACTGTTTTTT,CASSKQGLDEKLFF
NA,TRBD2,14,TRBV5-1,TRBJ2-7,TGCGCCAGCAGCTTTAGCGGGGGAATCTACGAGCAGTACTTC,CASSFSGGIYEQYF
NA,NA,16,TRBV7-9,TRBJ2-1,TGTGCCAGCAGCTCCGGTTTGAGGGGGGGGTACAATGAGCAGTTCTTC,CASSSGLRGGYNEQFF
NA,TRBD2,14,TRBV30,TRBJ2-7,TGTGCCTGGGCGAAAGGGGGACTAGCGGGAGCGGAGTACTTC,CAWAKGGLAGAEYF
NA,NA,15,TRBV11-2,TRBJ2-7,TGTGCCAGCAGCTTGGAGCGGGCTCCCTCCTACGAGCAGTACTTC,CASSLERAPSYEQYF
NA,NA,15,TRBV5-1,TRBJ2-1,TGCGCCAGCAGCTTGGTAGCCGGCGAATACAATGAGCAGTTCTTC,CASSLVAGEYNEQFF
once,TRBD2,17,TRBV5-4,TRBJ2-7,TGTGCCAGCAGCTGGGGGGGACTAGCGTCGAGCTCCTACGAGCAGTACTTC,CASSWGGLASSSYEQYF
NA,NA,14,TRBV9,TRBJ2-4,TGTGCCAGCAGCGTAGTCGGCGGTTTCGGCATTCAGTACTTC,CASSVVGGFGIQYF
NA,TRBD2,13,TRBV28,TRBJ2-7,TGTGCCATCACTAGCGGGCCTGCGTCCGAGCAGTACTTC,CAITSGPASEQYF
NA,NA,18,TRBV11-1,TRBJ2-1,TGTGCCAGCAGCTTAGGTCGAGCGGTCGGTGTCTCCTACAATGAGCAGTTCTTC,CASSLGRAVGVSYNEQFF
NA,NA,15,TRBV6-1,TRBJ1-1,TGTGCCAGCAGTGAAGCGCCAGGGTCTAACACTGAAGCTTTCTTT,CASSEAPGSNTEAFF
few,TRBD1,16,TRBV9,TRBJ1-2,TGTGCCAGCAGCGCGGACAGGGCCTCGGGGGACTATGGCTACACCTTC,CASSADRASGDYGYTF